The rows below give T cell receptor beta chains drawn from one sample of a study of blood T cell repertoires in COVID-19. The protocol was immunoSEQ multiplex PCR, while the TCRdb copy is restricted to in-frame clones and leaves out a portion. The sample records 80,000 to 100,000 clones, about 90% being singletons. The specimen was peripheral blood. The receptor source for this set is an older man with acute or convalescent COVID-19. CDR3s include the opening cysteine and the closing phenylalanine or tryptophan. Clone sizes are given selectively: once, few, many, or a class where the clone is expanded.

clone_size,j_call,v_call,cdr3_aa
once,TRBJ1-1,TRBV6-5,CASRNSGLNTEAFF
.,TRBJ2-2,TRBV2,CASSTGTHGELFF
.,TRBJ2-7,TRBV7-3,CASSPSSGTVYEQYF
.,TRBJ1-2,TRBV5-1,CASSLGGTASPIIDGYTF
.,TRBJ1-4,TRBV5-4,CASSFAGQGLANEKLFF
once,TRBJ2-1,TRBV5-4,CASSLQTAAESGFF
.,TRBJ1-2,TRBV7-8,CASSSTLGTGLDGYTF
.,TRBJ2-3,TRBV7-2,CASSLGAGGQTDTQYF
.,TRBJ2-3,TRBV5-4,CASSLDRTGAADTQYF
.,TRBJ1-3,TRBV19,CASSIGQGSGNTIYF
.,TRBJ2-7,TRBV10-1,CASSDQFGVQYF
.,TRBJ1-4,TRBV5-1,CASSLGFGRATNEKLFF
.,TRBJ1-2,TRBV12-3/TRBV12-4,CASSPGQGQSYTF
.,TRBJ2-5,TRBV6-5,CASSSREGQETQYF
few,TRBJ2-5,TRBV29-1,CSVEAGVAETQYF
.,TRBJ1-1,TRBV29-1,CSVESWTPPEAFF
.,TRBJ2-1,TRBV6-5,CASSQTRGAEQFF
.,TRBJ1-4,TRBV28,CASKPGVGQLANEKLFF
.,TRBJ2-1,TRBV9,CASSVADRGVGDEQFF
.,TRBJ1-2,TRBV5-4,CASSWGKQGYYGYTF
few,TRBJ1-6,TRBV5-6,CASSLGGTQGYNSPLHF
.,TRBJ1-2,TRBV5-4,CASSSEKSLYGYTF
.,TRBJ1-5,TRBV3-1/TRBV3-2,CASSQGGSNQPQHF
.,TRBJ1-4,TRBV5-8,CASSYIPRNRSTNEKLFF
few,TRBJ1-5,TRBV30,CAWSVCWGQGPDCNQPQHF
few,TRBJ2-2,TRBV2,CASETGADTGELFF
.,TRBJ1-2,TRBV6-5,CASSYSRAHNYGYTF
.,TRBJ2-3,TRBV7-7,CASSLVGGASDTQYF
once,TRBJ2-2,TRBV11-2,CASSSFGGGDDRWLFF
few,TRBJ1-1,TRBV27,CASRWAAGNTEAFF
.,TRBJ2-1,TRBV10-3,CASASGGDAYNEQFF
once,TRBJ2-1,TRBV6-5,CASSYYGNEQFF
.,TRBJ1-2,TRBV6-4,CASSPQWDGGGGYTF
.,TRBJ2-1,TRBV24-1,CATSDGLGEQFF
once,TRBJ1-1,TRBV28,CASSTGGRTEAFF
.,TRBJ1-2,TRBV4-1,CASSQDRGARSYTF
.,TRBJ2-5,TRBV5-1,CASSPSGTGEGTQYF
few,TRBJ2-7,TRBV27,CASSLYRDSYEQYF
.,TRBJ1-4,TRBV5-1,CASSSASQGDEKLFF
few,TRBJ1-1,TRBV6-5,CASTYTQGAQPAFF
.,TRBJ2-3,TRBV5-1,CASSPSWSVSSTDTQYF
.,TRBJ1-2,TRBV19,CASSINRGTGSNYGYTF
.,TRBJ1-1,TRBV6-5,CASSYSEDTNTEAFF